Listed below are T cell receptor beta chains from one sample, sequenced in a study of blood T cell repertoires in COVID-19. Some clones are missing from TCRdb's copy, which holds only in-frame ones; the method was immunoSEQ multiplex PCR. The sample carries 240,000 or so clones, 81% recorded once. The specimen was peripheral blood. All receptors derive from a woman older than 75 with COVID-19, enrolled during active disease. Both conserved end residues are trimmed from each CDR3.

V	J	CDR3
TRBV5-1	TRBJ1-5	ASSLGDINQPQH
TRBV4-2	TRBJ2-3	ASSQARGQGWTDTQY
TRBV5-1	TRBJ2-2	ASRHGTVNTGELF
TRBV27	TRBJ1-2	ASSLTGITYGYT
TRBV2	TRBJ2-1	ASSGGTKGNNEQF
TRBV5-4	TRBJ2-3	ASRAGTSRDTQY
TRBV28	TRBJ1-2	ASRTGQGYGYT
TRBV5-6	TRBJ1-5	ASSLGDRAGQPQH
TRBV27	TRBJ1-2	ASSLIGGLYGYT
TRBV15	TRBJ2-7	ATSRVGSAHRREQY
TRBV5-4	TRBJ2-1	ASSWGLAGVYEQF
TRBV6-6	TRBJ1-5	ASRHQQVYQPQH
TRBV30	TRBJ1-2	AWRAFYGYT
TRBV6-1	TRBJ2-3	ASNEGGGTDTQY
TRBV6-5	TRBJ2-4	ASSYSRLDNIQY
TRBV21-1	TRBJ2-1	ASSNREGGGSGSREQF
TRBV30	TRBJ2-7	AWKRTRDSGGGQY
TRBV5-1	TRBJ1-1	ASSLAPQGANTEAF
TRBV2	TRBJ2-4	ASSEGASGLIGKNIQY
TRBV10-3	TRBJ1-5	AISAQAGSNQPQH
TRBV29-1	TRBJ2-3	SSLTQGKQY
TRBV12-3/TRBV12-4	TRBJ1-5	ASSLAQNQPQH
TRBV2	TRBJ1-3	ASSERGVNAGNTIY
TRBV18	TRBJ1-1	ASSPPSGRRNEAF